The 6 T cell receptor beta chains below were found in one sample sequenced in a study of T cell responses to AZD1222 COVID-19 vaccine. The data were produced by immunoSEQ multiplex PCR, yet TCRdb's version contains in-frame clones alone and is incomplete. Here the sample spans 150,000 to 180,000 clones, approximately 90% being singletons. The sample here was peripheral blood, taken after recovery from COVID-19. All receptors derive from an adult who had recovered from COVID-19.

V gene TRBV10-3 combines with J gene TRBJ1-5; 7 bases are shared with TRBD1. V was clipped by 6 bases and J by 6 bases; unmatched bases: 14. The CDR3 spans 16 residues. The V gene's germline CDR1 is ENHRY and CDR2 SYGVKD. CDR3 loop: CAIRLRQGEGSQPQHF. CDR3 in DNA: TGTGCCATCAGGCTCAGACAGGGCGAGGGGAGTCAGCCCCAGCATTTT.

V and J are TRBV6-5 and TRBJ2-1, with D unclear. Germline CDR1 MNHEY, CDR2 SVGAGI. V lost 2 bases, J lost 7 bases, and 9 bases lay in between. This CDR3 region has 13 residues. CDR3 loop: CASSYGSANEQFF. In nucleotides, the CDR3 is TGTGCCAGCAGTTACGGTTCGGCGAATGAGCAGTTCTTC.

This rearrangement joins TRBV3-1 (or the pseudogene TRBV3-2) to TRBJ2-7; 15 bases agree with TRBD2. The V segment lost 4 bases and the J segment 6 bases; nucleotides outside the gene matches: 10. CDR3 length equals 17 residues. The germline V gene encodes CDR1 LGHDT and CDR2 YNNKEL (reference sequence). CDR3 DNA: TGTGCCAGCAGCCCCGGACTAGCGGGAGGGCTCTTGTTCGAGCAGTACTTC. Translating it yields CASSPGLAGGLLFEQYF.

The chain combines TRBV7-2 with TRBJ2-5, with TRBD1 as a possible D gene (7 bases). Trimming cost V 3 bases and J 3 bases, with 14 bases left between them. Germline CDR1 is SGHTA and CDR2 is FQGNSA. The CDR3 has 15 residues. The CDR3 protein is CASSFAGGTEETQYF. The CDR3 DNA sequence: TGTGCCAGCAGCTTTGCCGGCGGGACAGAAGAGACCCAGTACTTC.

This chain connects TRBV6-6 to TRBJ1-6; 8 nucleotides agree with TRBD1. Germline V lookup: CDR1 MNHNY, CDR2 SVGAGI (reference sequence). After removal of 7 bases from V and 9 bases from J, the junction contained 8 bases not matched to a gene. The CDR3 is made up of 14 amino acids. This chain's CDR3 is CASTPGQGTSPLHF. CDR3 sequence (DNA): TGTGCCAGCACCCCCGGACAGGGAACTTCACCCCTCCACTTT.

CDR3 loop: CATSRRSLGTSGGRWTQYF. CDR3 nucleotide sequence: TGTGCCACCAGCAGACGATCACTTGGGACTAGCGGGGGGCGGTGGACCCAGTACTTC. This chain links TRBV15 with TRBJ2-5, with 15 bases lining up with TRBD2. From germline, CDR1 is LNHNV and CDR2 YYDKDF (reference sequence). Trimming at V came to 2 bases and at J to 7 bases, leaving 14 bases not matched to a gene. The CDR3 covers 19 residues.